The rows below give T cell receptor beta chains drawn from one sample of a study of T cells in tumors and immune-related adverse events. Using immunoSEQ multiplex PCR, the repertoire was profiled, and TCRdb retains in-frame clones only, with some absent. The table lists around 5,000 clones, around 60% of them singletons. The specimen comprised gut tissue, sampled from a patient treated with anti-PD-1 therapy. Receptors originate from a female donor with metastatic renal cell carcinoma. CDR3s include the opening cysteine and the closing phenylalanine or tryptophan. Fields, in order: D gene, V gene, clone size, J gene, CDR3 protein, CDR3 DNA. The D gene is left open where the match is weak. Expanded clones are given a class, and other clones once, few, many or no size at all.

D gene: TRBD1
V gene: TRBV19
clone size: .
J gene: TRBJ1-5
CDR3 protein: CASSPRTGGVGQPQHF
CDR3 DNA: TGTGCCAGTAGTCCCCGGACAGGGGGCGTGGGTCAGCCCCAGCATTTT

D gene: .
V gene: TRBV11-3
clone size: .
J gene: TRBJ2-1
CDR3 protein: CASSPGILSSYNEQFF
CDR3 DNA: TGTGCCAGCAGCCCGGGCATACTGAGCTCCTACAATGAGCAGTTCTTC

D gene: .
V gene: TRBV30
clone size: large
J gene: TRBJ2-5
CDR3 protein: CAWKGGGQETQYF
CDR3 DNA: TGTGCCTGGAAGGGAGGAGGGCAGGAGACCCAGTACTTC

D gene: TRBD1
V gene: TRBV5-8
clone size: .
J gene: TRBJ1-6
CDR3 protein: CASSFISGQGSSPLHF
CDR3 DNA: TGTGCCAGCAGCTTTATCTCGGGACAGGGGTCATCACCCCTCCACTTT

D gene: .
V gene: TRBV6-5
clone size: few
J gene: TRBJ1-3
CDR3 protein: CASSSAAASGNTIYF
CDR3 DNA: TGTGCCAGCAGTTCAGCAGCGGCCTCTGGAAACACCATATATTTT

D gene: .
V gene: TRBV4-2
clone size: medium-sized
J gene: TRBJ2-1
CDR3 protein: CASSHFFAVARSYNEQFF
CDR3 DNA: TGTGCCAGCAGCCACTTCTTTGCAGTGGCTCGCTCCTACAATGAGCAGTTCTTC

D gene: TRBD1
V gene: TRBV18
clone size: few
J gene: TRBJ2-7
CDR3 protein: CASSPQDRGPYEQYF
CDR3 DNA: TGTGCCAGCTCACCCCAGGACAGGGGGCCCTACGAGCAGTACTTC

D gene: .
V gene: TRBV2
clone size: .
J gene: TRBJ2-7
CDR3 protein: CASRYYYEQYF
CDR3 DNA: TGTGCCAGCAGGTACTACTACGAGCAGTACTTC

D gene: .
V gene: TRBV5-1
clone size: .
J gene: TRBJ1-1
CDR3 protein: CASSLGRGDTEAFF
CDR3 DNA: TGCGCCAGCAGCTTGGGCAGGGGTGACACTGAAGCTTTCTTT

D gene: .
V gene: TRBV6-1
clone size: medium-sized
J gene: TRBJ1-2
CDR3 protein: CASSEAKGEVNGYTF
CDR3 DNA: TGTGCCAGCAGTGAAGCGAAGGGAGAGGTTAATGGCTACACCTTC

D gene: .
V gene: TRBV7-2
clone size: .
J gene: TRBJ1-6
CDR3 protein: CASRPMKSSYNSPLHF
CDR3 DNA: TGTGCCAGCAGACCGATGAAGAGCTCCTATAATTCACCCCTCCACTTT

D gene: .
V gene: TRBV5-4
clone size: few
J gene: TRBJ2-7
CDR3 protein: CASSPDTYEQYF
CDR3 DNA: TGTGCCAGCAGCCCGGATACCTACGAGCAGTACTTC

D gene: .
V gene: TRBV11-2
clone size: .
J gene: TRBJ1-2
CDR3 protein: CASSFSRDPNYGYTF
CDR3 DNA: TGTGCCAGCAGCTTTAGCAGGGACCCTAACTATGGCTACACCTTC

D gene: TRBD1
V gene: TRBV6-4
clone size: .
J gene: TRBJ2-1
CDR3 protein: CASSSAGTGGNEQFF
CDR3 DNA: TGTGCCAGCAGTTCCGCGGGGACAGGGGGGAATGAGCAGTTCTTC

D gene: .
V gene: TRBV6-1
clone size: .
J gene: TRBJ2-3
CDR3 protein: CASKRSAADTQYF
CDR3 DNA: TGTGCCAGCAAGAGGAGCGCCGCAGATACGCAGTATTTT

D gene: .
V gene: TRBV7-9
clone size: .
J gene: TRBJ1-2
CDR3 protein: CASSWTGQMGGYTF
CDR3 DNA: TGTGCCAGCAGCTGGACTGGGCAAATGGGTGGCTACACCTTC

D gene: .
V gene: TRBV11-1
clone size: .
J gene: TRBJ2-5
CDR3 protein: CASSLTYTEETQYF
CDR3 DNA: TGTGCCAGCAGCCTTACTTATACCGAGGAGACCCAGTACTTC